This TCR beta chain stems from a study of T cell repertoires in cytomegalovirus infection (dated by TCRdb to about 2019). About the study as a whole: Donor HLA type was relevant to the analysis, because carriage of CMV infection together with the matching HLA type was indicated by public TCR beta signatures.

From cysteine to phenylalanine, the CDR3 is 13 amino acids long. The entry retains the CDR3 DNA only, 39 bases that are in frame from base 1. V trim: 6 bases; J trim: 4 bases; unmatched bases: 1. The germline V gene supplies CDR1 ENHRY and CDR2 SYGVKD. This clonotype has a count of ten or more. The antigen this receptor binds is unknown. Base qualities are not at hand, and no much larger clone is one base apart. Overall study outcomes, separate from this receptor: In both this cohort and an independent roughly 350-donor cohort, the cumulative frequency of public TCR beta family members distinguished carriers of CMV infection plus the relevant HLA type. The ex vivo response was dominated by HLA-C-restricted CMV-specific TCR beta clonotypes, which also provided the single most frequent clonotype in two of eight donors.

The reads were generated on an Illumina HiSeq 1500. The raw public reads went through TCRdb reprocessing: fastp at Q25, MiXCR clone calling, in-frame beta chains kept. Entries that share a CDR3 protein sequence are merged under the most common genes and DNA. The sample records around 94,000 distinct CDR3 sequences, approximately 17% of which are singletons. The top ten hold approximately 7.9% of the sample. The sequenced sample consisted of PBMCs. The sequence is built from TRBV10-3 and TRBJ1-4; 8 bases in the middle match TRBD1. This clonotype originated in a human donor in good health (CMV status not recorded). Some clones in this sample may be carry-over from other donors' samples. The CDR3 protein is CAISGQGNEKLFF. The bases are TGTGCCATCAGCGGACAGGGTAATGAAAAACTGTTTTTT.